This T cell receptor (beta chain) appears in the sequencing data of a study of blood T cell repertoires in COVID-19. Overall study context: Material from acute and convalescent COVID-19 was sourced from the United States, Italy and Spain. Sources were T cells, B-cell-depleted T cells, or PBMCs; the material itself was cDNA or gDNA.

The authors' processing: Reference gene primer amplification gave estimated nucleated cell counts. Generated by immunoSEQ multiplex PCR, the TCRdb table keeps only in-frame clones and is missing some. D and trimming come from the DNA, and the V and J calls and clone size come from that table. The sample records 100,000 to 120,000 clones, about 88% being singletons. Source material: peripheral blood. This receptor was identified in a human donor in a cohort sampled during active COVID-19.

For the CDR3, the DNA is TGTGCCAGCAGCGGAAGGACAGACTACGAGCAGTACTTC. This gives the protein CASSGRTDYEQYF. The chain employs TRBV5-6 and TRBJ2-7, with a tentative D call TRBD1 (6 bases). The CDR3 runs 13 residues. V was clipped by 4 bases and J by 3 bases, with 11 bases between them. From germline, CDR1 is SGHDT and CDR2 YYEEEE.